This TCR beta chain was recorded in a study of OX40 agonist ivuxolimab in advanced cancers. About the research overall: Anti-PD-1, anti-PD-L1 or anti-CTLA-4 therapy given earlier was allowed, and around 40% had some.

V lost 0 bases and J 0 bases, leaving 12 bases between the germline ends. Germline values: CDR1 SGHNT, CDR2 YENEEA. The CDR3 totals 17 residues. Repertoires were generated with immunoSEQ multiplex PCR, while TCRdb's copy carries only in-frame clones and drops some. The top ten hold 9% to 10% of the sample, which has 48,000 or so clones, 70% to 90% seen once. Patients with a history of autoimmune disease or on systemic immunosuppression were excluded. On this clone: Its cognate antigen is unknown.

General observations from the study: Mean expanded clone counts were higher in CD8+ than CD4+ T cells. Clonal expansion from baseline to week 6 occurred in both CD4+ and CD8+ T cells.

The chain links TRBV11-3 to TRBJ2-1; D is uncertain. This receptor was identified in an adult with an advanced solid tumor such as melanoma, head and neck, liver or kidney cancer. This specimen consisted of CD4+ or CD8+ T cells sorted from blood, obtained in a trial of the OX40 agonist ivuxolimab. CDR3: CASSLEPYRTSYNEQFF. The CDR3 nucleotides are TGTGCCAGCAGCTTAGAACCCTACCGAACCTCCTACAATGAGCAGTTCTTC.